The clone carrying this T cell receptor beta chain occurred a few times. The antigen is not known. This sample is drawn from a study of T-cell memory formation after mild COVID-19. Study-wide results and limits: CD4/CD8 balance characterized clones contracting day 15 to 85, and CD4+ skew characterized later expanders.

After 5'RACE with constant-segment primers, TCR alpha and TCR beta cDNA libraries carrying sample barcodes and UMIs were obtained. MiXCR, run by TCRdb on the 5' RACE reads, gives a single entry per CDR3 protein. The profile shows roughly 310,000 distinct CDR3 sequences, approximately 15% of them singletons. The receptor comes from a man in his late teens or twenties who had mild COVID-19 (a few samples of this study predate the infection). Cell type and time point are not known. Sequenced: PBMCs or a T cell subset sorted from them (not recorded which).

CDR3: CATSLGGGNEQFF. Here the CDR3 DNA reads TGTGCCACCTCTCTGGGCGGGGGCAATGAGCAGTTCTTC. V usage is TRBV7-2 and J usage is TRBJ2-1; TRBD2 aligns across 7 bases. This CDR3 comprises 13 residues. The V and J ends lost 10 bases and 6 bases, in that order; junction bases with no gene match: 9. Germline lookup yields CDR1 SGHTA and CDR2 FQGNSA.